This T cell receptor beta chain was identified during a study of blood T cell repertoires in COVID-19. Turning to the study itself: COVID-19 samples collected from the United States, Italy and Spain covered acute and convalescent phases. The analysed material was cDNA or gDNA that came from T cells, B-cell-depleted T cells, or PBMCs.

In the original analysis: Scientists estimated how many nucleated cells there were by amplifying reference gene primers. Generated by immunoSEQ multiplex PCR, the TCRdb table keeps only in-frame clones and is missing some. That table is the source of V, J and clone size, and D and trimming were worked out from the DNA. The table has under 300,000 clones, more than 75% seen once; the top ten hold roughly 12%. CDR3 size: 16 residues. Sequenced material: peripheral blood. The chain links TRBV21-1 to TRBJ2-7; the table's TRBD1 call for D was not verified on the DNA. TRBV21-1 constitutes a pseudogene. The clonotype comes from a man older than 75 with acute or convalescent COVID-19. In nucleotides, the CDR3 is TGTGCCAGCAGCAAACCGGGCGACAAGGACACCTACGAGCAGTACTTC. It is translated as CASSKPGDKDTYEQYF.